A selection of T cell receptor beta chains follows, all from one sample in a study of blood T cell repertoires in COVID-19. The repertoire was sequenced with immunoSEQ multiplex PCR; TCRdb's copy has only in-frame clones and lacks some. This table has about 59,000 clones, over 75% appearing once. The specimen was peripheral blood. Source of these receptors: an elderly man in a cohort sampled during active COVID-19. The CDR3 runs from the conserved cysteine through the conserved F or W. Fields, in order: V gene, J gene, D gene, clone size, CDR3 DNA, CDR3 protein. D genes are given only for firm matches. Some rows have no size entry. The others give once, few or many, or a class for an expanded clone.

>TRBV5-1|TRBJ2-7|NA|NA
TGCGCCAGCAGCTTGGGAGGTGTCGGTCCGTACGAGCAGTACTTC
CASSLGGVGPYEQYF
>TRBV11-2|TRBJ2-1|NA|NA
TGTGCCAGCAGCTTACGCCAGACCTACAATGAGCAGTTCTTC
CASSLRQTYNEQFF
>TRBV19|TRBJ1-2|NA|NA
TGTGCCAGTACGGGGGGAAATGGTAGAGGCTACACCTTC
CASTGGNGRGYTF
>TRBV6-5|TRBJ1-6|TRBD1|NA
TGTGCCAGCAGTTACTCGAGGGGACAGGGGTCACCCCTCCACTTT
CASSYSRGQGSPLHF
>TRBV2|TRBJ1-1|NA|NA
TGTGCCAGCAGTGTACGGGGGAACACTGAAGCTTTCTTT
CASSVRGNTEAFF
>TRBV5-8|TRBJ2-5|TRBD2|NA
TGTGCCAGCAGCCTGGGGGCTAGCGGGGGGGCCCGAGAGACCCAGTACTTC
CASSLGASGGARETQYF
>TRBV2|TRBJ2-2|TRBD2|NA
TGTGCCAGCAGCGGCGGGGGGTCGAACACCGGGGAGCTGTTTTTT
CASSGGGSNTGELFF
>TRBV7-2|TRBJ1-5|NA|NA
TGTGCCAGCAGCTTATCATCTTGGCAGTCTTCCAATCAGCCCCAGCATTTT
CASSLSSWQSSNQPQHF
>TRBV29-1|TRBJ1-2|NA|NA
TGCAGCGCTGGGGGCATTGAGGCTAACTATGGCTACACCTTC
CSAGGIEANYGYTF
>TRBV27|TRBJ1-5|TRBD1|NA
TGTGCCAGCAGTTCGACCAGGGGGTCTCAGCCCCAGCATTTT
CASSSTRGSQPQHF
>TRBV4-1|TRBJ1-5|TRBD1|NA
TGCGCCAGCAGCCAGGATGGGACAGAGAATCAGCCCCAGCATTTT
CASSQDGTENQPQHF
>TRBV5-1|TRBJ2-3|TRBD2|NA
TGCGCCAGCAGAAGGGGGACTAGCGGGAGCACAGATACGCAGTATTTT
CASRRGTSGSTDTQYF
>TRBV5-1|TRBJ1-1|TRBD1|NA
TGCGCCAGCAGCCCCCAGGACAGGGGCACTGAAGCTTTCTTT
CASSPQDRGTEAFF
>TRBV10-1|TRBJ2-1|TRBD2|NA
TGCGCCAGCAGCGAGACTAGCGGGAGTATCTACAATGAGCAGTTCTTC
CASSETSGSIYNEQFF
>TRBV11-2|TRBJ1-2|TRBD1|NA
TGTGCCAGCAGCTTAGATAGCAGGGGGCAAGGCTACACCTTC
CASSLDSRGQGYTF
>TRBV6-1|TRBJ2-1|TRBD2|NA
TGTGCCAGCAGTGACCGGACTAGCGGGAACTACAATGAGCAGTTCTTC
CASSDRTSGNYNEQFF
>TRBV10-1|TRBJ2-7|NA|NA
TGCGCCAGCAGCCAGGTCCAGGGCTACGAGCAGTACTTC
CASSQVQGYEQYF
>TRBV7-6|TRBJ2-2|TRBD2|NA
TGTGCCAGCAGCCCGGCGGGAGGTTTTAGGGAGCTGTTTTTT
CASSPAGGFRELFF
>TRBV19|TRBJ2-7|NA|once
TGTGCCAGTAGTGCAGGGACACCCGGCCACGAGCAGTACTTC
CASSAGTPGHEQYF
>TRBV14|TRBJ2-3|TRBD1|NA
TGTGCCAGCAGCCTGATAACGGGACAGGGGGCAGATACGCAGTATTTT
CASSLITGQGADTQYF
>TRBV5-4|TRBJ2-4|TRBD2|NA
TGTGCCAGCAGCCTGGCGGGGGGGCTGGCCAAAAACATTCAGTACTTC
CASSLAGGLAKNIQYF
>TRBV7-6|TRBJ1-1|TRBD1|once
TGTGCCAGCAGCTTAGGCCCAGGGGGGAACACTGAAGCTTTCTTT
CASSLGPGGNTEAFF
>TRBV27|TRBJ2-5|TRBD2|NA
TGTGCCAGCAGTCGGGTAGCGGGGGTTCTCCAAGAGACCCAGTACTTC
CASSRVAGVLQETQYF
>TRBV19|TRBJ1-5|TRBD1|few
TGTGCCAGTCGGACAGGGCTGAGCAATCAGCCCCAGCATTTT
CASRTGLSNQPQHF
>TRBV18|TRBJ2-1|NA|NA
TGTGCCAGCTCACCATCGACAGGAGAGTACAATGAGCAGTTCTTC
CASSPSTGEYNEQFF
>TRBV10-3|TRBJ1-2|NA|NA
TGTGCCATCAGTGAGTCTGAGGGCGTCGGCTACACCTTC
CAISESEGVGYTF